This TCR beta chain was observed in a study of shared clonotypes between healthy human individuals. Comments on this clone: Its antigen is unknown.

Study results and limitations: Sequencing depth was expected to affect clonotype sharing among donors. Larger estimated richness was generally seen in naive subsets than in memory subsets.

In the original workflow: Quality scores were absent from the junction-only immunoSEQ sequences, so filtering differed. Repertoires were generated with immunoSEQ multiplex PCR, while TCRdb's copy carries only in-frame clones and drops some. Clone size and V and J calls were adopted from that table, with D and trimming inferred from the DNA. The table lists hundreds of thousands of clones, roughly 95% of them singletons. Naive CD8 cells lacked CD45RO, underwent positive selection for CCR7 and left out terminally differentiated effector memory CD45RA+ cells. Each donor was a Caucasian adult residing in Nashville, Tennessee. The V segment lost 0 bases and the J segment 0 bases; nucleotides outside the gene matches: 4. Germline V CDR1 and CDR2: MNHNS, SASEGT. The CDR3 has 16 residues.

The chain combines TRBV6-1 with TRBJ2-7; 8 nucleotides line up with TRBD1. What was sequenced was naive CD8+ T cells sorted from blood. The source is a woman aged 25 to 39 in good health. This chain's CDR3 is CASSEAWDRSSYEQYF. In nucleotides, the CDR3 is TGTGCCAGCAGTGAAGCGTGGGACAGGAGCTCCTACGAGCAGTACTTC.